This is a list of T cell receptor beta chains from one sample in a study of CD8+ T cells in alopecia areata. Method: immunoSEQ multiplex PCR; TCRdb's copy keeps in-frame clones and lacks some. The profile shows more than 200,000 clones, about 68% of them singletons. This material consisted of CD4+ T cells sorted from blood, taken at week 0. Receptor source: a human donor with alopecia areata. CDR3s include the opening cysteine and the closing phenylalanine or tryptophan. The D gene is left open where the match is weak. Not all rows give a size; the values are once, few, many and, for expanded clones, a class.

j_gene | d_gene | abundance | v_gene | CDR3aa | CDR3nt
TRBJ2-3 | . | . | TRBV4-3 | CASSQEPLSGSPQYF | TGCGCCAGCAGCCAAGAACCCCTGTCCGGGTCCCCGCAGTATTTT
TRBJ1-6 | TRBD1 | . | TRBV4-3 | CASSRDRGDPSGAPLHF | TGCGCCAGCAGCCGCGACAGGGGAGATCCATCGGGGGCACCCCTCCACTTT
TRBJ1-1 | TRBD1 | . | TRBV10-3 | CAISERTGQTEAFF | TGTGCCATCAGTGAAAGGACAGGGCAGACTGAAGCTTTCTTT
TRBJ2-1 | . | few | TRBV18 | CASSPLYKASNNEQFF | TGTGCCAGCTCACCACTGTACAAGGCCTCAAACAATGAGCAGTTCTTC
TRBJ2-5 | TRBD1 | . | TRBV10-3 | CAIAPGQGGETQYF | TGTGCCATCGCCCCGGGACAGGGTGGAGAGACCCAGTACTTC
TRBJ1-1 | TRBD1 | many | TRBV5-4 | CASSSGTATEAFF | TGTGCCAGCAGTTCCGGGACAGCCACTGAAGCTTTCTTT
TRBJ2-2 | . | few | TRBV29-1 | CSVGIWAGTGELFF | TGCAGCGTTGGAATCTGGGCAGGCACCGGGGAGCTGTTTTTT
TRBJ2-1 | . | . | TRBV29-1 | CSANEQFF | TGCAGCGCCAATGAGCAGTTCTTC
TRBJ2-7 | TRBD1 | . | TRBV6-1 | CASSDEDRGGTEQYF | TGTGCCAGCAGTGACGAGGACAGGGGCGGAACCGAGCAGTACTTC
TRBJ1-1 | . | . | TRBV30 | CAWRGHTGTEAFF | TGTGCCTGGAGAGGGCACACCGGGACTGAAGCTTTCTTT
TRBJ1-5 | . | . | TRBV5-6 | CASSQRYSNQPQHF | TGTGCCAGCAGTCAAAGATATAGCAATCAGCCCCAGCATTTT
TRBJ2-2 | . | . | TRBV2 | CASSGKVTNTGELFF | TGTGCCAGCAGTGGGAAAGTGACGAACACCGGGGAGCTGTTTTTT
TRBJ2-3 | . | . | TRBV29-1 | CSASGGSDTQYF | TGCAGCGCCTCGGGCGGTTCAGATACGCAGTATTTT
TRBJ1-5 | . | once | TRBV2 | CASSEGSTWEPQHF | TGTGCCAGCAGTGAAGGATCAACCTGGGAGCCCCAGCATTTT
TRBJ2-1 | . | . | TRBV5-6 | CASSPWTEGNEQFF | TGTGCCAGCAGCCCCTGGACTGAGGGGAATGAGCAGTTCTTC
TRBJ2-7 | TRBD1 | . | TRBV6-5 | CASSSTPGQGAYEQYF | TGTGCCAGCAGTTCGACGCCGGGACAGGGGGCCTACGAGCAGTACTTC
TRBJ2-7 | TRBD1 | . | TRBV5-1 | CASSLLGTASYEQYF | TGCGCCAGCAGCTTACTCGGGACAGCCTCCTACGAGCAGTACTTC
TRBJ2-2 | . | . | TRBV10-3 | CAISESGDSVAGELFF | TGTGCCATCAGTGAGTCGGGTGACAGTGTCGCCGGGGAGCTGTTTTTT
TRBJ2-7 | . | . | TRBV25-1 | CASSERGGAEQYF | TGTGCCAGCAGTGAGAGAGGTGGAGCCGAGCAGTACTTC
TRBJ2-7 | . | . | TRBV2 | CASSNRAEQYF | TGTGCCAGCAGTAACCGGGCCGAGCAGTACTTC
TRBJ2-4 | TRBD2 | few | TRBV29-1 | CSAGTSRVGQYF | TGCAGCGCTGGGACTAGCAGGGTCGGCCAGTACTTC
TRBJ1-4 | . | . | TRBV15 | CATSRDSPRQYNEKLFF | TGTGCCACCAGCAGAGATTCTCCGCGACAGTACAATGAAAAACTGTTTTTT
TRBJ1-2 | . | . | TRBV30 | CAWSVGGGAGYTF | TGTGCCTGGAGTGTAGGAGGGGGAGCTGGCTACACCTTC
TRBJ1-2 | TRBD1 | . | TRBV6-5 | CASSYSQGPGYGYTF | TGTGCCAGCAGTTACTCACAGGGGCCGGGCTATGGCTACACCTTC
TRBJ2-1 | TRBD1 | few | TRBV18 | CASSMGQGGNEQFF | TGTGCCAGCTCAATGGGACAGGGGGGAAATGAGCAGTTCTTC
TRBJ1-1 | TRBD1 | . | TRBV20-1 | CSAATGFEAFF | TGCAGTGCCGCGACAGGGTTTGAAGCTTTCTTT
TRBJ1-1 | . | . | TRBV11-2 | CASSPGQLNTEAFF | TGTGCCAGCAGCCCGGGACAATTGAACACTGAAGCTTTCTTT
TRBJ1-1 | . | once | TRBV30 | CAWSSGGGGNTEAFF | TGTGCCTGGAGCTCGGGTGGAGGGGGAAACACTGAAGCTTTCTTT
TRBJ2-7 | TRBD1 | . | TRBV5-1 | CASSVGGTGEYEQYF | TGCGCCAGCAGCGTCGGCGGGACAGGGGAGTACGAGCAGTACTTC
TRBJ2-7 | . | . | TRBV29-1 | CSVATSYEQYF | TGCAGCGTTGCTACGTCCTACGAGCAGTACTTC
TRBJ1-1 | TRBD1 | . | TRBV29-1 | CSVATGTITEAFF | TGCAGCGTTGCGACAGGGACAATCACTGAAGCTTTCTTT
TRBJ1-1 | . | once | TRBV7-9 | CASSDRDQEAFF | TGTGCCAGCAGCGACCGGGACCAGGAAGCTTTCTTT
TRBJ1-1 | . | . | TRBV9 | CASSVEALGAQAFF | TGTGCCAGCAGCGTAGAGGCCCTTGGCGCCCAAGCTTTCTTT
TRBJ1-2 | TRBD1 | . | TRBV5-1 | CASSWSGTGRIRYGYTF | TGCGCCAGCAGCTGGTCCGGGACAGGGCGTATTCGATATGGCTACACCTTC
TRBJ1-6 | . | once | TRBV18 | CASSYAPSPLHF | TGTGCCAGCTCGTACGCCCCTTCACCCCTCCACTTT
TRBJ1-3 | . | . | TRBV12-5 | CASGLQGGHGNTIYF | TGTGCTAGTGGTTTGCAAGGGGGGCATGGAAACACCATATATTTT
TRBJ1-5 | . | . | TRBV30 | CAWSVRRINQPQHF | TGTGCCTGGAGTGTACGAAGGATCAATCAGCCCCAGCATTTT
TRBJ2-5 | . | . | TRBV29-1 | CSVEDKGQYQETQYF | TGCAGCGTTGAAGATAAAGGACAGTACCAAGAGACCCAGTACTTC
TRBJ1-2 | . | . | TRBV30 | CAWSVLTGVYGYTF | TGTGCCTGGAGTGTACTAACAGGTGTCTATGGCTACACCTTC
TRBJ1-2 | . | . | TRBV29-1 | CSSTGGYGYTF | TGCAGCTCGACAGGCGGCTATGGCTACACCTTC
TRBJ2-7 | TRBD1 | . | TRBV15 | CATSIRQGARYEQYF | TGTGCCACCAGCATACGACAGGGGGCGAGGTACGAGCAGTACTTC
TRBJ1-2 | . | . | TRBV6-5 | CASSYLGQRYGYTF | TGTGCCAGCAGTTACCTAGGACAGCGCTATGGCTACACCTTC
TRBJ1-2 | . | . | TRBV4-1 | CASSQGPLLNYGYTF | TGCGCCAGCAGCCAAGGACCCCTCCTTAACTATGGCTACACCTTC
TRBJ2-3 | TRBD1 | . | TRBV5-6 | CASTRDSSTDTQYF | TGTGCCAGCACCCGGGACAGTAGCACAGATACGCAGTATTTT
TRBJ1-6 | . | few | TRBV7-8 | CASSLSRDRPLHF | TGTGCCAGCAGCTTATCGCGGGATAGGCCCCTCCACTTT
TRBJ2-2 | TRBD2 | . | TRBV19 | CASRLGLADTGELFF | TGTGCCAGTAGATTGGGACTAGCGGACACCGGGGAGCTGTTTTTT
TRBJ2-7 | . | many | TRBV27 | CASSATGFDEQYF | TGTGCCAGCAGTGCCACAGGGTTCGACGAGCAGTACTTC
TRBJ1-5 | TRBD1 | once | TRBV9 | CASSRQGAGNQPQHF | TGTGCCAGCAGTCGACAGGGAGCGGGCAATCAGCCCCAGCATTTT
TRBJ1-1 | . | . | TRBV30 | CAWISGGGLNTEAFF | TGTGCCTGGATCTCCGGAGGGGGGTTGAACACTGAAGCTTTCTTT
TRBJ1-4 | . | . | TRBV4-2 | CASSQDARHTEKLFF | TGTGCCAGCAGCCAAGATGCCCGCCACACTGAAAAACTGTTTTTT
TRBJ1-1 | . | . | TRBV7-3 | CASSSDRNTEAFF | TGTGCCAGCAGCTCGGACAGGAACACTGAAGCTTTCTTT
TRBJ2-2 | . | few | TRBV5-1 | CASSLDSTGELFF | TGCGCCAGCAGCTTGGACAGCACCGGGGAGCTGTTTTTT
TRBJ2-5 | TRBD2 | . | TRBV6-6 | CASSYSERGSQETQYF | TGTGCCAGCAGTTACTCAGAGCGGGGGAGCCAAGAGACCCAGTACTTC
TRBJ2-7 | TRBD2 | few | TRBV4-3 | CASSQEVTSGEGSYEQYF | TGCGCCAGCAGCCAAGAGGTCACTAGCGGGGAGGGCTCCTACGAGCAGTACTTC
TRBJ2-1 | TRBD2 | . | TRBV30 | CACPPGRGGVDNEQFF | TGTGCCTGCCCTCCCGGTCGGGGGGGCGTCGACAATGAGCAGTTCTTC
TRBJ2-2 | . | . | TRBV19 | CASRTRANTGELFF | TGTGCCAGTAGAACACGAGCGAACACCGGGGAGCTGTTTTTT